The clone carrying this TCR beta chain was observed a few times. The antigen remains unidentified. These data come from a study of cytomegalovirus exposure and HLA in healthy donors. Whole-study results and caveats: The study had only CMV serostatus as immune exposure information.

V lost 2 bases and J lost 0; bases outside the gene matches: 6. There are 18 residues in the CDR3. Germline assignment: CDR1 SGHRS and CDR2 YFSETQ. PCR employed 60 Vbeta and 13 Jbeta primers. Assay used: immunoSEQ multiplex PCR; TCRdb lists only in-frame clones, some missing. The sample consists of around 150,000 clones, around 76% of them appearing once. The sample taken for sequencing was PBMCs. This clonotype was sampled from a female donor in good health and CMV-seronegative. The V call is TRBV5-1, the J call TRBJ1-6; 9 nucleotides line up with TRBD1. This chain's CDR3 is CASSLQGARSSYNSPLHF. In nucleotides, the CDR3 is TGCGCCAGCAGCTTACAGGGGGCCCGGAGCTCCTATAATTCACCCCTCCACTTT.